This T cell receptor (beta chain) was sequenced in a study of blood T cell repertoires in COVID-19. Overall study context: T cells, B-cell-depleted T cells, or PBMCs provided the cDNA or gDNA that served as material.

CDR3 size: 15 residues. Looked up from germline, CDR1 is MNHNY and CDR2 is SVGAGI (reference sequence). Deletions cut 5 bases from V and 6 bases from J, with 17 bases between. Method: immunoSEQ multiplex PCR; TCRdb's copy keeps in-frame clones and lacks some. The sample comprises a few hundred thousand clones, roughly 80% of which are singletons, and around 3.6% rests with the top ten. Which cohort a participant joined came from the clinical history participants gave. The source is a man over 45 who had recovered from COVID-19. Sequencing was performed on PBMCs or T cells enriched from blood (not recorded which). The chain uses TRBV6-6 and TRBJ1-5; tentatively, D is TRBD1 (5 bases). CDR3 amino acids: CASSLRDSLGQPQHF. The CDR3 bases are TGTGCCAGCAGTCTGAGAGACAGCTTGGGTCAGCCCCAGCATTTT.